The entry below describes one T cell receptor (beta chain). Antigen specificity is unknown. The data were taken from a study of a mutant IDH1 vaccine in newly diagnosed glioma. Overall study context: Averaging around 42 years of age, treated patients were around 60% male and approximately 38% female. Earlier treatment was radiotherapy, temozolomide, or both, with most getting both.

CDR1 MNHEY and CDR2 SMNVEV come from the germline V gene (reference sequence). This CDR3 is built from 14 residues. Trimming pared 3 bases from V and 5 bases from J, leaving 13 bases between. Produced via immunoSEQ multiplex PCR; TCRdb's table is partial and in-frame only. The repertoire has approximately 60,000 clones, approximately 87% of them found once; the top ten carry around 1.6%. Time point of the sample: week 35, safety follow-up. Topical imiquimod accompanied each vaccine dose, which consisted of 300 ug of mutant IDH1 20-mer peptide. The sequencing here drew on PBMCs, taken from a glioma patient whose treatment included an IDH1 peptide vaccine. The TCR sequence derives from a middle-aged man with glioma. The chain links TRBV27 to TRBJ2-5; D perhaps matches TRBD2 (6 bases). For the CDR3, the DNA is TGTGCCAGCAGTTTCCCGGGAGCAGGGGAGACCCAGTACTTC. Protein product: CASSFPGAGETQYF.